Sequencing of this T cell receptor beta chain was carried out in a study of blood T cell repertoires in COVID-19. Data came from immunoSEQ multiplex PCR; TCRdb stores just in-frame clones and leaves some out. The data contain about 120,000 clones, approximately 90% of them seen just once; the ten biggest clones take up 1.8%. This CDR3 is built from 15 residues. V gave up 4 bases and J gave up 3 bases, with 15 bases separating them. Germline V gives CDR1 LNHDA, CDR2 SQIVND (reference sequence). Source material: peripheral blood. This chain connects TRBV19 to TRBJ1-2; D is unclear. The source is a human donor with active COVID-19. The donor label of this sample is uncertain. The CDR3 is CASSSVAEEYYGYTF. The CDR3 nucleotides read TGTGCCAGTAGTAGCGTGGCGGAAGAATACTATGGCTACACCTTC.